This T cell receptor (beta chain) appears in the sequencing data of a study of OX40 agonist ivuxolimab in advanced cancers. Generated by immunoSEQ multiplex PCR, the TCRdb table keeps only in-frame clones and is missing some. The sample includes fewer than 60,000 clones, 80% to 90% seen only once; the top ten take around 15%. V dropped 5 bases and J dropped 2 bases, with 10 bases sitting between them. CDR1 is SGHAT, CDR2 FQNNGV, per germline. The CDR3 runs to 13 residues. The starting material was CD4+ or CD8+ T cells sorted from blood, obtained in a trial of the OX40 agonist ivuxolimab. The sequence was collected from an adult with an advanced solid tumor such as melanoma, head and neck, liver or kidney cancer. This sequence joins TRBV11-2 and TRBJ2-7; D remains unclear. The CDR3 DNA reads TGTGCCAGCAGCGTGGGAACCACCTACGAGCAGTACTTC. Translated: CASSVGTTYEQYF.